A selection of T cell receptor beta chains follows, all from one sample in a study of blood T cell repertoires in COVID-19. The assay was immunoSEQ multiplex PCR, and TCRdb's table has in-frame clones only and misses some. In the table there are about 58,000 clones, almost 95% of which are singletons. The sequenced sample was peripheral blood. The origin of the receptors is a man aged 50 to 60 with active COVID-19. Both conserved end residues are part of each CDR3. A D gene is named only where the DNA matches it firmly.

DNA: TGTGCCAGTAGCGACAGGGGGACGACTGGGGCCAACGTCCTGACTTTC
CDR3: CASSDRGTTGANVLTF
D: TRBD1
V: TRBV19
J: TRBJ2-6

DNA: TGTGCCAGCAGTTACTCGAGGGATCAGCCCCAGCATTTT
CDR3: CASSYSRDQPQHF
D: .
V: TRBV6-6
J: TRBJ1-5

DNA: TGTGCCACCAGCAGTACTACGGTCGGAGAGACCCAGTACTTC
CDR3: CATSSTTVGETQYF
D: .
V: TRBV15
J: TRBJ2-5

DNA: TGTGCCAGCAGTTTCAACAAACTAGCGGGAGTCTTCGATGAGCAGTTCTTC
CDR3: CASSFNKLAGVFDEQFF
D: TRBD2
V: TRBV28
J: TRBJ2-1

DNA: TGTGCCAGCTCACCACCGCTAGCGGAATCAGATATCACAGATACGCAGTATTTT
CDR3: CASSPPLAESDITDTQYF
D: TRBD2
V: TRBV18
J: TRBJ2-3

DNA: TGTGCCAGCAGCCGACATAAGGGAGCAACTAATGAAAAACTGTTTTTT
CDR3: CASSRHKGATNEKLFF
D: .
V: TRBV5-8
J: TRBJ1-4

DNA: TGTGCCAGCAGCTTGGAGGCCCGACCCAGGGCCCACAATGAGCAGTTCTTC
CDR3: CASSLEARPRAHNEQFF
D: .
V: TRBV5-5
J: TRBJ2-1

DNA: TGTGCCAGCAGCCAAGCAGGAGGGCCAGGCGGGGAGCTGTTTTTT
CDR3: CASSQAGGPGGELFF
D: .
V: TRBV14
J: TRBJ2-2

DNA: TGTGCCAGCAGCTTAACTAACACTGAAGCTTTCTTT
CDR3: CASSLTNTEAFF
D: .
V: TRBV7-9
J: TRBJ1-1

DNA: TGTGCCAGCAGTTCTACCATAAACCTGGTGGCCCAGCATTTT
CDR3: CASSSTINLVAQHF
D: .
V: TRBV6-2/TRBV6-3
J: TRBJ1-5

DNA: TGTGCTAGTGGTTTGGGGGACAGGGAGGATTCACCCCTCCACTTT
CDR3: CASGLGDREDSPLHF
D: TRBD1
V: TRBV12-5
J: TRBJ1-6